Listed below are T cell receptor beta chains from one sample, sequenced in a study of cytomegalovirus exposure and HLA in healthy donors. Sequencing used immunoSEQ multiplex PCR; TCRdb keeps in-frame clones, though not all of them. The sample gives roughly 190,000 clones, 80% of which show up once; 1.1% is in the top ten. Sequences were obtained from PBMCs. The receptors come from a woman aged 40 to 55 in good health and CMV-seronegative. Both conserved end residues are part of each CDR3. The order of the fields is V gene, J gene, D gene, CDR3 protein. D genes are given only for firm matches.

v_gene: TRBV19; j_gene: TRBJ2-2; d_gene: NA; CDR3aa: CASSPPPGTRPFWLAGELFF
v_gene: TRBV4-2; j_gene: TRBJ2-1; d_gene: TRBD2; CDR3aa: CASSQDPLSGGSQFF
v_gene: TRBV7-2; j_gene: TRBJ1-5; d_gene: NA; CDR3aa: CASSLSPNQPQHF
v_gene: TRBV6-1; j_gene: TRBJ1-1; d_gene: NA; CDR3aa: CASSEVRRTEAFF
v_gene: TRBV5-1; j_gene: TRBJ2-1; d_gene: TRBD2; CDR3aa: CASTREAQTYNEQFF
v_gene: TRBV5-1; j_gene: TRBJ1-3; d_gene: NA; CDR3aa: CASSLDSSGNTIYF
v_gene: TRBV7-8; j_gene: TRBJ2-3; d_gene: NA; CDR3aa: CASSPRTSSSDTQYF
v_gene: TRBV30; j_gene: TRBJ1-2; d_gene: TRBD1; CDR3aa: CACDGQGGYGYTF
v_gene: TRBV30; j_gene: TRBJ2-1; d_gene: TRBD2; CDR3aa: CAWSLLASNNEQFF
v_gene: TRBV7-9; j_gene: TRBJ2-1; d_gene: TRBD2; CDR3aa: CASSQTSGTYNEQFF
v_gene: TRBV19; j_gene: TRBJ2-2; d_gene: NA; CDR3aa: CASSGIGRETTNTGELFF
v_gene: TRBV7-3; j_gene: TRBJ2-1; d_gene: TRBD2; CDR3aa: CASSLIAGAYNEQFF
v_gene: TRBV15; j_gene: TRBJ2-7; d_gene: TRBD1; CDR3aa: CATSREPDRGYEQYF
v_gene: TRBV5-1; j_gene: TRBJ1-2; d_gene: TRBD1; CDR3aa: CASSATTGGGYGYTF
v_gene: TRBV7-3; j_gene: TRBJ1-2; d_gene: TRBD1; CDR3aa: CASSLTGDYGYTF
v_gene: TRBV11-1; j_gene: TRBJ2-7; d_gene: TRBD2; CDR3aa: CASSDRTSGGFYEQYF
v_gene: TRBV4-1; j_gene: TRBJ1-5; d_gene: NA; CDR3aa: CASSQEPPTGDHSNQPQHF
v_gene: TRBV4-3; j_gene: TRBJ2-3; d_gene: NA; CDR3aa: CASSLRPQGPSTDTQYF
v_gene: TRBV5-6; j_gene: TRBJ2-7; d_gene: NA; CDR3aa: CASSLAGSYEQYF
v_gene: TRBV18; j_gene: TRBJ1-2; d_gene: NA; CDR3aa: CASSPGLPYGYTF
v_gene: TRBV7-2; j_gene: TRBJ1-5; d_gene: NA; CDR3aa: CASSALWNQPQHF
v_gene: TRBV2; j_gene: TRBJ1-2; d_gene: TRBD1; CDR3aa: CASSGDRGWRGYTF
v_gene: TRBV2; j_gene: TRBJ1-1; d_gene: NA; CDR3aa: CASTQQGVTEAFF
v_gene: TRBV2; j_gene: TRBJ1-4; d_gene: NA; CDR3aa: CASSGRTSGSEKLFF
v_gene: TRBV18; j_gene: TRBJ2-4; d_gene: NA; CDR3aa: CASSPPQTGLSKNIQYF
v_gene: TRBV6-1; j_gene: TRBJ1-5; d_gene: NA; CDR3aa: CASSEREQHF
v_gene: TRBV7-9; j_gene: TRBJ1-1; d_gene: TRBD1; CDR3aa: CASSGQGAYTEAFF
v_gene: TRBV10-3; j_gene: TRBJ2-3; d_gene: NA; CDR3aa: CAISARNADTQYF
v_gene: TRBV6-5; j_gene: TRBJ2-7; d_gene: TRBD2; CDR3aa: CASSYSGGSYF
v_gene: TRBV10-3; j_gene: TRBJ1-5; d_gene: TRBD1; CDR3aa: CAISATGQGPLSNQPQHF
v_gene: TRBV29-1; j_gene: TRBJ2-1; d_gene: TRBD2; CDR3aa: CSVDWLAGERFF
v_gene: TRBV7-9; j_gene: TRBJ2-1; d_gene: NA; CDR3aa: CASSDLGRGNEQFF
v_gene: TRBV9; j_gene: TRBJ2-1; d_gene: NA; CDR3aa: CASSGSERSYDEQFF
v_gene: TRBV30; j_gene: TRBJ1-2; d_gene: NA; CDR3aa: CAWSGDPYGYTF
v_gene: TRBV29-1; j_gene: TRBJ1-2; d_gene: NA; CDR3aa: CSVLYTGLNYGYTF
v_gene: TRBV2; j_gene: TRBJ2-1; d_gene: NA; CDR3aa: CASSILVPNEQFF
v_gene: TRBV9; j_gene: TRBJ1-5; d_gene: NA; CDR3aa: CASSVESIPDQPQHF
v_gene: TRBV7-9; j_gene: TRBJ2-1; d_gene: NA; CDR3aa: CASSPTTPGLNNEQFF
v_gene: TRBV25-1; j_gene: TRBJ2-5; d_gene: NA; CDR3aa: CASSDPPGVETQYF
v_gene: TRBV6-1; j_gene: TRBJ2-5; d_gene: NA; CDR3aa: CASSGSGVETQYF
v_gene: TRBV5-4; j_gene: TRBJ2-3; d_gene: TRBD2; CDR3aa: CASSLDGRAPDTQYF
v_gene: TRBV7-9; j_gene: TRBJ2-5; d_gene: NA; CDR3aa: CASSLESGAGETQYF